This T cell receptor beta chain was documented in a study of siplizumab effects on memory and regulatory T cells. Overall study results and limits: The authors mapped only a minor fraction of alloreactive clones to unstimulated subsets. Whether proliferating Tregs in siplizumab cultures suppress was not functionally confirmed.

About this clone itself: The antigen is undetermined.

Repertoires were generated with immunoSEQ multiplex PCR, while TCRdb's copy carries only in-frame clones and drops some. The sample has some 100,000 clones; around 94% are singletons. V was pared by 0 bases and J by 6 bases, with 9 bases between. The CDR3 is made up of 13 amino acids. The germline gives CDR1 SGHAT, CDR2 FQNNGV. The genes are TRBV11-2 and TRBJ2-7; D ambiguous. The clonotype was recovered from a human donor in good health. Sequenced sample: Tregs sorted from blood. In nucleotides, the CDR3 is TGTGCCAGCAGCTTAGAGTTAGTTGTCGAGCAGTACTTC. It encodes CASSLELVVEQYF.